A selection of T cell receptor beta chains follows, all from one sample in a study of blood T cell repertoires in COVID-19. Some clones are missing from TCRdb's copy, which holds only in-frame ones; the method was immunoSEQ multiplex PCR. Of about 50,000 clones listed, over 70% are singletons. The specimen sequenced was peripheral blood. The origin of the receptors is a human donor with active COVID-19. The donor label of this sample is uncertain. The CDR3 runs from the conserved cysteine through the conserved F or W. Fields, in order: clone size, V gene, D gene, J gene, CDR3 DNA, CDR3 protein. D genes are given only for firm matches. Size is stated for part of the rows, as once, few or many counts, or as a class when the clone is expanded.

size: .
V: TRBV5-5
D: .
J: TRBJ1-3
DNA: TGTGCCAGCGCCAGAGGTCCCCCTGGAAACACCATATATTTT
CDR3: CASARGPPGNTIYF

size: few
V: TRBV28
D: .
J: TRBJ1-6
DNA: TGTGCCAGCAGTTTAATGGGCAGGGTACTTTCACCCCTCCACTTT
CDR3: CASSLMGRVLSPLHF

size: .
V: TRBV27
D: .
J: TRBJ2-7
DNA: TGTGCCAGCAGTAGACAGGACGAAACCTACGAGCAGTACTTC
CDR3: CASSRQDETYEQYF

size: .
V: TRBV5-5
D: .
J: TRBJ2-2
DNA: TGTGCCAGCAGGATCCCATCCGGCACCGGGGAGCTGTTTTTT
CDR3: CASRIPSGTGELFF

size: .
V: TRBV11-2
D: .
J: TRBJ1-2
DNA: TGTGCCAGCAGCTTACCTACCGACATCTACACCTTC
CDR3: CASSLPTDIYTF

size: .
V: TRBV6-2/TRBV6-3
D: .
J: TRBJ2-7
DNA: TGTGCCAGCAGCAGTACCGGGACACCAACCTACGAGCAGTACTTC
CDR3: CASSSTGTPTYEQYF

size: .
V: TRBV7-2
D: .
J: TRBJ2-1
DNA: TGTGCCAGCAGCTTATACAGAAACAATGAGCAGTTCTTC
CDR3: CASSLYRNNEQFF

size: .
V: TRBV19
D: TRBD2
J: TRBJ2-7
DNA: TGTGCCAGTAGCCAGGGACTAGCGGAATACTACGAGCAGTACTTC
CDR3: CASSQGLAEYYEQYF

size: .
V: TRBV6-5
D: TRBD1
J: TRBJ2-7
DNA: TGTGCCAGCAAAGCCGGGACAGGGAGCGAGCAGTACTTC
CDR3: CASKAGTGSEQYF

size: .
V: TRBV11-2
D: TRBD1
J: TRBJ1-1
DNA: TGTGCCAGCAGCTTCCAGGACAGGGCAGGGGCTTTCTTT
CDR3: CASSFQDRAGAFF

size: once
V: TRBV7-8
D: TRBD2
J: TRBJ2-5
DNA: TGTGCCAGCAGCCCCAGCGGGGGTACCCAGTACTTC
CDR3: CASSPSGGTQYF

size: .
V: TRBV27
D: TRBD2
J: TRBJ2-2
DNA: TGTGCCAGCAGTTTTAGGGTAGCGGGAGATTATAAAGATGGGACCGGGGAGCTGTTTTTT
CDR3: CASSFRVAGDYKDGTGELFF

size: .
V: TRBV5-1
D: .
J: TRBJ2-1
DNA: TGCGCCAGCAGCTCTTTGGGCGGCCAAGAAGGGGCAAAGTTCTTC
CDR3: CASSSLGGQEGAKFF

size: .
V: TRBV5-4
D: .
J: TRBJ2-3
DNA: TGTGCCAGCAGCTTGGCCCTTCAAGGGGCGGATACGCAGTATTTT
CDR3: CASSLALQGADTQYF

size: .
V: TRBV15
D: TRBD1
J: TRBJ1-3
DNA: TGTGCCACCAGCACGGGGACAGGGTTCTCTGGAAACACCATATATTTT
CDR3: CATSTGTGFSGNTIYF

size: few
V: TRBV5-6
D: TRBD1
J: TRBJ2-7
DNA: TGTGCCAGCAGCAACGGACAGGGTGGATACGAGCAGTACTTC
CDR3: CASSNGQGGYEQYF

size: .
V: TRBV24-1
D: TRBD1
J: TRBJ1-5
DNA: TGTGCCACCAGAAGGACAGGGGTCTTAGTATTAGGCAATCAGCCCCAGCATTTT
CDR3: CATRRTGVLVLGNQPQHF

size: .
V: TRBV6-4
D: TRBD2
J: TRBJ2-1
DNA: TGTGCCAGCAGTGACGCTAGCGGGAGGGAGCAGTTCTTC
CDR3: CASSDASGREQFF

size: .
V: TRBV4-3
D: TRBD1
J: TRBJ2-7
DNA: TGCGCCAGCAGCCAAGGACAGGGTAGCTACGAGCAGTACTTC
CDR3: CASSQGQGSYEQYF

size: .
V: TRBV2
D: TRBD1
J: TRBJ2-4
DNA: TGTGCCAGTGAGGATGGGACAGGGGGCGCCAAAAACATTCAGTACTTC
CDR3: CASEDGTGGAKNIQYF

size: .
V: TRBV11-2
D: TRBD2
J: TRBJ2-1
DNA: TGTGCCAGCAACCCGAGACTAGCGGGAGGGAATGAGCAGTTCTTC
CDR3: CASNPRLAGGNEQFF

size: once
V: TRBV11-2
D: TRBD1
J: TRBJ2-7
DNA: TGTGCCAGCAGCTCCGACAGGGGGACGACCGAGCAGTACTTC
CDR3: CASSSDRGTTEQYF

size: .
V: TRBV7-9
D: TRBD2
J: TRBJ2-1
DNA: TGTGCCAGCAGCTTGTCCGGGACTAGCAATGAGCAGTTCTTC
CDR3: CASSLSGTSNEQFF

size: .
V: TRBV3-1/TRBV3-2
D: .
J: TRBJ1-4
DNA: TGTGCCAGCAGCCTTTCCAGGATATCCGCAACTAATGAAAAACTGTTTTTT
CDR3: CASSLSRISATNEKLFF

size: .
V: TRBV27
D: .
J: TRBJ2-1
DNA: TGTGCCAGCAGCGCCTACCTACCTGACAATGAGCAGTTCTTC
CDR3: CASSAYLPDNEQFF

size: .
V: TRBV5-6
D: .
J: TRBJ2-7
DNA: TGTGCCAGCAGCTTGAGGGGTCAGGCAACCGACGAGCAGTACTTC
CDR3: CASSLRGQATDEQYF

size: once
V: TRBV5-1
D: TRBD1
J: TRBJ2-6
DNA: TGCGCCAGCAGCCTGGATGGACAGGCTGGGGCCAACGTCCTGACTTTC
CDR3: CASSLDGQAGANVLTF

size: .
V: TRBV12-3/TRBV12-4
D: .
J: TRBJ1-2
DNA: TGTGCCAGCAGGCTACAGGGCGTCTATGGCTACACCTTC
CDR3: CASRLQGVYGYTF

size: .
V: TRBV24-1
D: TRBD1
J: TRBJ2-7
DNA: TGTGCCACCAGAATCCGGGACAGGCCCTACGAGCAGTACTTC
CDR3: CATRIRDRPYEQYF